This TCR beta chain was obtained from a study of shared clonotypes between healthy human individuals. The study, taken as a whole, reports: Tissues were not sampled, only blood, and their repertoires likely differ.

Every donor was a Caucasian adult from Nashville, Tennessee. Concerning this clone itself: What it binds is unknown. Additional DNA sequences in this sample encode the identical CDR3.

The sequencing of unsorted PBMC DNA took place on ten immunoSEQ deep assay plates. Sequencing was performed with immunoSEQ multiplex PCR; in TCRdb, only in-frame clones are kept and a portion is missing. Of about 490,000 clones in the sample, around 73% were seen once. The trim removed 0 bases at V and 5 bases at J, leaving 6 bases unmatched. This CDR3 has 15 amino acids. Germline V gene data show CDR1 as SGHRS and CDR2 as YFSETQ. Sequences were obtained from PBMCs. This clonotype was sampled from a woman aged 40 to 50 in good health. Some clones in this sample may be carry-over from other donors' samples. The chain couples TRBV5-1 to TRBJ2-5; 8 nucleotides agree with TRBD2. DNA of the CDR3: TGCGCCAGCAGCTTGGTGGCGGGGGGCGGTGAGACCCAGTACTTC. Translated, it gives CASSLVAGGGETQYF. The variable domain in full, completed from reference TRBV5-1 and TRBJ2-5, reads KAGVTQTPRYLIKTRGQQVTLSCSPISGHRSVSWYQQTPGQGLQFLFEYFSETQRNKGNFPGRFSGRQFSNSRSEMNVSTLELGDSALYLCASSLVAGGGETQYFGPGTRLLVL.